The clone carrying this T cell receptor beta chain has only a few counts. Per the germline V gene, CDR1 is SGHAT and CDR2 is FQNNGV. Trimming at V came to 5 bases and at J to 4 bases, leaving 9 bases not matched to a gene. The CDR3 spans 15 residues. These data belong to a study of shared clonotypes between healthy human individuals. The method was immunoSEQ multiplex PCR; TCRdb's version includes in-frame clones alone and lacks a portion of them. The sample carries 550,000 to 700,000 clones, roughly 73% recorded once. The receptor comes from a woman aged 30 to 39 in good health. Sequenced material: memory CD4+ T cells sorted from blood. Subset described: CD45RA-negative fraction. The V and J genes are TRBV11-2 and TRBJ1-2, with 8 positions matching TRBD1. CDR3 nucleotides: TGTGCCAGCAGCCCGGGAACAGGGGGTTTCTATGGCTACACCTTC. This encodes CASSPGTGGFYGYTF.